This T cell receptor beta chain is from a study of T-cell memory formation after mild COVID-19. On the study more broadly: The study found TCR clusters largely donor specific.

In germline, CDR1 is KGHSH, CDR2 LQKENI. Trimming shortened V by 4 bases and J by 5 bases, and 13 bases separated the two germline ends. CDR3 length equals 14 residues. TCRdb re-called the 5' RACE reads with MiXCR, one entry per CDR3 protein. The sample consists of approximately 450,000 distinct CDR3 sequences, 18% of them appearing once. The sample holds many counts of this clonotype. Sequenced: PBMCs or a T cell subset sorted from them (not recorded which). The receptor was derived from an adult woman who had mild COVID-19 (a few samples of this study predate the infection). Cell type and time point are not known. The chain carries TRBV18 and TRBJ2-3; the D call may be TRBD1 or TRBD2 (5 bases each). The CDR3 loop is CASSLGRTRDTQYF. The CDR3 coding sequence is TGTGCCAGCTCACTGGGACGAACGCGAGATACGCAGTATTTT.